This T cell receptor (beta chain) was sequenced in a study of neurological immune-mediated disorders. TCRdb re-called the 5' RACE reads with MiXCR, one entry per CDR3 protein. The sample has 80,000 to 100,000 distinct CDR3 sequences; approximately 6% are singletons. This clonotype was recorded many times. This CDR3 comprises 15 residues. Germline V gene sequence: CDR1 LGHDT, CDR2 YNNKEL (reference sequence). Trimming took 4 bases from V and 0 from J, leaving 9 bases between them. The sample's time point: longitudinal time-point 2. The sequencing input was PBMCs. This sequence was found in a woman aged 55-69 years with multiple sclerosis. The chain couples TRBV3-1 to TRBJ1-4, with D uncertain. CDR3: CASSPTQATNEKLFF. The CDR3 bases are TGTGCCAGCAGCCCAACACAAGCAACTAATGAAAAACTGTTTTTT. The whole variable domain, filled in from reference TRBV3-1 and TRBJ1-4, reads DTAVSQTPKYLVTQMGNDKSIKCEQNLGHDTMYWYKQDSKKFLKIMFSYNNKELIINETVPNRFSPKSPDKAHLNLHINSLELGDSAVYFCASSPTQATNEKLFFGSGTQLSVL.